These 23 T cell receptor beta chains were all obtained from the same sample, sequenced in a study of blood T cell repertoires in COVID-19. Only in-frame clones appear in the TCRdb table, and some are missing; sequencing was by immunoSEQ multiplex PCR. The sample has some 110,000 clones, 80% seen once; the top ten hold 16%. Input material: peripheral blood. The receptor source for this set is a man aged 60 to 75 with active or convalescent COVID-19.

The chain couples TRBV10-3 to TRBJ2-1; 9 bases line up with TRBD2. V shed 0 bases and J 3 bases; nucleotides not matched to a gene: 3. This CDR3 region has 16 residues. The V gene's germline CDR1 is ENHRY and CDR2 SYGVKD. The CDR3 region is CAISESSGRYYNEQFF. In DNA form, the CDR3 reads TGTGCCATCAGTGAGTCAAGCGGGAGGTACTACAATGAGCAGTTCTTC.

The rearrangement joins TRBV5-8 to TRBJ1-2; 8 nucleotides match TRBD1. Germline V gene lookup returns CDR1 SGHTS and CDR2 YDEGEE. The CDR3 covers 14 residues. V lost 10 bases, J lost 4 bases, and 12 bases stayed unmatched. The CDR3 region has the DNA TGTGCCGATTCCCCCAGGGGGCGATTCTATGGCTACACCTTC. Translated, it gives CADSPRGRFYGYTF.

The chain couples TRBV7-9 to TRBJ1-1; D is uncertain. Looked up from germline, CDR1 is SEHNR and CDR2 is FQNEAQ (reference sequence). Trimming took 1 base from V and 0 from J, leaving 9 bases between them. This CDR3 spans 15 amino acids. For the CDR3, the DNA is TGTGCCAGCAGCTTAGATCCGGTTTTGAACACTGAAGCTTTCTTT. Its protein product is CASSLDPVLNTEAFF.

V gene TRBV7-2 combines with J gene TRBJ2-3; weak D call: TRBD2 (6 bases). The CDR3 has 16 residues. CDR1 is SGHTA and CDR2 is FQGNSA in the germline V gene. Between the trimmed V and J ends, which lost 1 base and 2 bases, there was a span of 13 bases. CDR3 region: CASSLGSGYDTDTQYF. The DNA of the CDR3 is TGTGCCAGCAGCTTAGGGAGCGGGTATGACACAGATACGCAGTATTTT.

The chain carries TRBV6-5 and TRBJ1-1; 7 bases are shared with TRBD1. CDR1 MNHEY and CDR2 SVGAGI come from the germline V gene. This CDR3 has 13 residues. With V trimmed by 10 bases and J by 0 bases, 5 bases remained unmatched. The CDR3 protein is CATHRGMNTEAFF. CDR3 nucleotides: TGTGCCACCCACAGGGGAATGAACACTGAAGCTTTCTTT.

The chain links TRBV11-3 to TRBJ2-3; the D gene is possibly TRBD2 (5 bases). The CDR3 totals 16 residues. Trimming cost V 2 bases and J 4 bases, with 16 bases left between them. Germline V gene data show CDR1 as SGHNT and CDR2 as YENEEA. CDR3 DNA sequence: TGTGCCAGCAGCTTATCCCAGCGGCAGGCATCAGATACGCAGTATTTT. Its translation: CASSLSQRQASDTQYF.

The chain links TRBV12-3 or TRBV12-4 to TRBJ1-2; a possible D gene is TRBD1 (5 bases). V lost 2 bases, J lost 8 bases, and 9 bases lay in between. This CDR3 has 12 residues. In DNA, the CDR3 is TGTGCCAGCAGTTTAAGGCGGGGCGGCTACACCTTC. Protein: CASSLRRGGYTF.

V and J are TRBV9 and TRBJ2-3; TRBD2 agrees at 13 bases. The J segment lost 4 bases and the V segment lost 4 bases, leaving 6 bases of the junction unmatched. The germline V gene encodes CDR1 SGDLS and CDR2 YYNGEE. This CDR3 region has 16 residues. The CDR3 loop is CASSQTSGRPPDTQYF. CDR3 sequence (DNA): TGTGCCAGCAGCCAGACTAGCGGGAGGCCCCCAGATACGCAGTATTTT. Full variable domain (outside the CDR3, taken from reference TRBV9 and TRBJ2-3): DSGVTQTPKHLITATGQRVTLRCSPRSGDLSVYWYQQSLDQGLQFLIQYYNGEERAKGNILERFSAQQFPDLHSELNLSSLELGDSALYFCASSQTSGRPPDTQYFGPGTRLTVL.

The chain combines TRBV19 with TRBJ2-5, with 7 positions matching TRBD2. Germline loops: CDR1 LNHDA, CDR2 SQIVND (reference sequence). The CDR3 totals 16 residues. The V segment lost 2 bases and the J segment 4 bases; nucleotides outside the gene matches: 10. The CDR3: CASSIKGREGRETQYF. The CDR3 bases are TGTGCCAGTAGTATAAAGGGAAGGGAGGGACGAGAGACCCAGTACTTC.

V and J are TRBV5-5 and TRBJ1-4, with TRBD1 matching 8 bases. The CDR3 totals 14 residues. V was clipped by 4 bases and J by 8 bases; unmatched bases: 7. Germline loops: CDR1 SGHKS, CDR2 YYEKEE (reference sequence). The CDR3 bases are TGTGCCAGCAGCCCACAGGGGGTAGGGGAAAAACTGTTTTTT. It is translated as CASSPQGVGEKLFF.

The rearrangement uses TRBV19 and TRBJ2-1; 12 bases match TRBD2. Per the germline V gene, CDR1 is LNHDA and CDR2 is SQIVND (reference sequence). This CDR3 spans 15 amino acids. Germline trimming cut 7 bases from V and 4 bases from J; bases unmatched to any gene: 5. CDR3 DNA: TGTGCCAGTATAGGAGGACTAGCGGGATACAATGAGCAGTTCTTC. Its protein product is CASIGGLAGYNEQFF.

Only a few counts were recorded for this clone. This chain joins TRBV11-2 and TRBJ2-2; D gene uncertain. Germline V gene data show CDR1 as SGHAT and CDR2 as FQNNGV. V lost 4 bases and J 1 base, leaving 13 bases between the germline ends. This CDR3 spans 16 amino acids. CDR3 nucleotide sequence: TGTGCCAGCAGCTACCCCGGCCGAGGGAACACCGGGGAGCTGTTTTTT. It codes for CASSYPGRGNTGELFF.

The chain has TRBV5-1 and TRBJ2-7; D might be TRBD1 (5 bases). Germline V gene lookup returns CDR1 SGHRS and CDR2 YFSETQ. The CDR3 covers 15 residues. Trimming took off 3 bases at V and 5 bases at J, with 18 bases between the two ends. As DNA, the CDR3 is TGCGCCAGCAGCTCCTACTATGGGGCTGCCGACGAGCAGTACTTC. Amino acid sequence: CASSSYYGAADEQYF.

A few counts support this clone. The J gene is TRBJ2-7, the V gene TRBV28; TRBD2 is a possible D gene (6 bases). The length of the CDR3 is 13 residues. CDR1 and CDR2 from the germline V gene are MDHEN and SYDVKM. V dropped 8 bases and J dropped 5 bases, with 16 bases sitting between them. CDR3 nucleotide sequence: TGTGCCAGCTCGGGGAGGTCCCCTGACGAGCAGTACTTC. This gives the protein CASSGRSPDEQYF.

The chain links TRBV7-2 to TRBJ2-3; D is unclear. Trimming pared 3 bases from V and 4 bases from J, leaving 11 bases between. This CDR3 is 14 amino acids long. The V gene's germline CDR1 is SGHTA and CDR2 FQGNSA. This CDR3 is CASSFAADPDTQYF. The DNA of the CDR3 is TGTGCCAGCAGCTTTGCGGCAGACCCAGATACGCAGTATTTT.

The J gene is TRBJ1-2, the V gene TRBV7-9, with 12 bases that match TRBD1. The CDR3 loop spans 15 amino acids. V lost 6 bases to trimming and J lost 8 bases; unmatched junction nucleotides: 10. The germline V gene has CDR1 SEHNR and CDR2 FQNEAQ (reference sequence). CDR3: CASRTVAGTGGGYTF. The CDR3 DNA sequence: TGTGCCAGCAGGACTGTCGCCGGGACAGGGGGCGGCTACACCTTC.

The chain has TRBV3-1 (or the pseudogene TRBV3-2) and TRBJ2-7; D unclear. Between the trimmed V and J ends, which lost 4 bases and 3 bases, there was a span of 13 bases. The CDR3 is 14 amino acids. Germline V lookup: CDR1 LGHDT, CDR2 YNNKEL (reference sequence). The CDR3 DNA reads TGTGCCAGCAGCCGAGGCTTAGGTTACTACGAGCAGTACTTC. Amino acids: CASSRGLGYYEQYF.

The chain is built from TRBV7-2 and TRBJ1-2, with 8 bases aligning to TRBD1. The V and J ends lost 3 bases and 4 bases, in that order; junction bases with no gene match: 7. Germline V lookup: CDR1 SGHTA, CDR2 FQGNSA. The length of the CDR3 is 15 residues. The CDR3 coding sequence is TGTGCCAGCAGCTTGCAGACAGGGGCTGGCTATGGCTACACCTTC. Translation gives CASSLQTGAGYGYTF.

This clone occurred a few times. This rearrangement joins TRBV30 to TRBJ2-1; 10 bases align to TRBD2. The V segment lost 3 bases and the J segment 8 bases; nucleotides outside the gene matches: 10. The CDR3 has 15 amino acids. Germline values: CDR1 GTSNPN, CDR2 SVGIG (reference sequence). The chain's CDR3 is CAWRASGRAFHEQFF. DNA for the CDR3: TGTGCCTGGAGAGCCAGCGGGAGGGCGTTCCATGAGCAGTTCTTC.

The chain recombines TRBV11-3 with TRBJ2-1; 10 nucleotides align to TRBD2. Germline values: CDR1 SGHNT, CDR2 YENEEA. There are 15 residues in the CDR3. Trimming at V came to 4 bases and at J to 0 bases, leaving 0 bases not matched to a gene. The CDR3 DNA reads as TGTGCCAGCAGCTCTAGCGGGAGCTCCTACAATGAGCAGTTCTTC. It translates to CASSSSGSSYNEQFF.

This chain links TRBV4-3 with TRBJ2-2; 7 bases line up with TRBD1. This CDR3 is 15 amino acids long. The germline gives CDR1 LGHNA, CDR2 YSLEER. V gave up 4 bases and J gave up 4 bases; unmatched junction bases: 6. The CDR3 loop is CASSPGAGGTGELFF. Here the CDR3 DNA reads TGCGCCAGCAGCCCCGGGGCAGGGGGCACCGGGGAGCTGTTTTTT.

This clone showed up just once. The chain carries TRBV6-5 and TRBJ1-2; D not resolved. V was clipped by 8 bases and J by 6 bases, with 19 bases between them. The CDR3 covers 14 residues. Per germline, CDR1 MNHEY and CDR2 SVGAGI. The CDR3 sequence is CASGPRKNFHGYTF. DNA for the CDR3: TGTGCCAGCGGCCCACGCAAGAATTTCCATGGCTACACCTTC.

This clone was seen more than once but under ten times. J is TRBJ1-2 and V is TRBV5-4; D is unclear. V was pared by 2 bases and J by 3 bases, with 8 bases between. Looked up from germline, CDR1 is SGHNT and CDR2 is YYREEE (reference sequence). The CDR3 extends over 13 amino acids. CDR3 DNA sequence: TGTGCCAGCAGCTTTCGGGGATACTATGGCTACACCTTC. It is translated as CASSFRGYYGYTF.